Below are 17 T cell receptor beta chains sequenced from a single sample in a study of regulatory T cells in long-lasting Graves disease. In building TCR beta libraries, iRepertoire HTBI primers were used together with Arm-PCR of CDR3 regions. TCRdb reprocessed the multiplex PCR reads via MiXCR and lists one record per CDR3 protein. The sample yields about 430,000 distinct CDR3 sequences, roughly a fifth seen once. Described time point: persistent/refractory GD, antithyroid drugs over 5 years with positive TRAb. Construction of the TCR library relied on RNA isolated from PBMCs. Sequencing was performed on peripheral blood mononuclear cells (PBMCs), taken when the disease was refractory, from a patient treated with antithyroid drugs. All receptors derive from a female donor with Graves disease.

The V and J genes are TRBV5-6 and TRBJ2-7, with D tentatively TRBD2 (5 bases). The germline CDR1 and CDR2 sequences are SGHDT and YYEEEE. The CDR3 is 14 amino acids. V lost 3 bases, J lost 2 bases, and 12 bases lay in between. The CDR3 sequence is CASSSAGDTYEQYF. CDR3 DNA sequence: TGTGCCAGCAGCTCCGCCGGGGATACCTACGAGCAGTACTTC.

This clonotype has ten or more counts. The V gene is TRBV27, the J gene TRBJ1-6; the match to TRBD1 covers 7 bases. The trim removed 4 bases at V and 7 bases at J, leaving 4 bases unmatched. Looked up from germline, CDR1 is MNHEY and CDR2 is SMNVEV (reference sequence). There are 14 residues in the CDR3. The CDR3, as DNA: TGTGCCAGCAGTTCCCGGGACAGCAATTCACCCCTCCACTTT. Amino acid sequence: CASSSRDSNSPLHF.

This clonotype was found once. The rearrangement joins TRBV12-3 or TRBV12-4 to TRBJ2-1, with D perhaps matching TRBD2 (6 bases). The CDR3 runs to 13 residues. Trimming removed 2 bases from V and 9 bases from J, with 11 bases in between. The CDR3 coding sequence is TGTGCCAGCAGTTTAAAGTCTAGCGTTGAGCAGTTCTTC. Protein sequence: CASSLKSSVEQFF.

V gene TRBV28 combines with J gene TRBJ2-7; TRBD2 matches 9 bases. The CDR3 loop spans 13 amino acids. Germline V lookup: CDR1 MDHEN, CDR2 SYDVKM. Trimming took 6 bases from V and 6 from J; bases not matched to a gene: 6. The CDR3 loop reads CASSRTSVCEQYF. DNA of the CDR3: TGTGCCAGCAGCCGGACTAGCGTATGCGAGCAGTACTTC.

This clonotype was observed a handful of times. The chain employs TRBV2 and TRBJ2-3; 7 nucleotides agree with TRBD2. CDR3 length: 19 amino acids. The germline V gene has CDR1 SNHLY and CDR2 FYNNEI. Trimming took 3 bases from V and 1 from J; bases not matched to a gene: 16. CDR3 amino acids: CASSDSGTMWHGGTDTQYF. The CDR3 DNA is TGTGCCAGCAGTGACTCCGGGACTATGTGGCACGGAGGCACAGATACGCAGTATTTT. The full variable domain, rest sourced from reference TRBV2 and TRBJ2-3, is EPEVTQTPSHQVTQMGQEVILRCVPISNHLYFYWYRQILGQKVEFLVSFYNNEISEKSEIFDDQFSVERPDGSNFTLKIRSTKLEDSAMYFCASSDSGTMWHGGTDTQYFGPGTRLTVL.

This clonotype was detected a few times. The V call is TRBV19, the J call TRBJ2-7, with TRBD1 matching 7 bases. The CDR3 runs to 14 residues. J lost 6 bases, V lost 3 bases, and 8 bases had no gene match. CDR1 and CDR2 (germline): LNHDA, SQIVND (reference sequence). The CDR3 DNA follows: TGTGCCAGTAGTATGGGGACAGTGGCTTCCGAGCAGTACTTC. As protein: CASSMGTVASEQYF.

This clonotype was picked up a small number of times. The chain combines TRBV11-1 with TRBJ2-7; D could derive from TRBD1 or TRBD2 (5 bases each). V gave up 5 bases and J gave up 3 bases, with 11 bases separating them. From germline, CDR1 is SGHAT and CDR2 FQDESV (reference sequence). The CDR3 has 13 amino acids. This CDR3 is CASSPEGYYEQYF. The CDR3 nucleotides read TGTGCCAGCAGCCCCGAGGGGTACTACGAGCAGTACTTC. The full variable domain, its missing parts supplied by reference TRBV11-1 and TRBJ2-7, is EAEVAQSPRYKITEKSQAVAFWCDPISGHATLYWYRQILGQGPELLVQFQDESVVDDSQLPKDRFSAERLKGVDSTLKIQPAELGDSAMYLCASSPEGYYEQYFGPGTRLTVT.

The gene calls are TRBV5-1 and TRBJ2-6; D might be TRBD1 (5 bases). CDR3 size: 22 residues. V lost 1 base, J lost 0 bases, and 26 bases lay in between. The germline gives CDR1 SGHRS, CDR2 YFSETQ. The CDR3 region is CASSLPSSGQGKLLSGANVLTF. The CDR3 DNA reads as TGCGCCAGCAGCTTGCCTTCGTCTGGGCAGGGAAAGCTCCTCTCTGGGGCCAACGTCCTGACTTTC.

This clonotype was counted between two and nine times. V and J are TRBV12-3 or TRBV12-4 and TRBJ2-6, with D perhaps TRBD1 (6 bases). Trimming took off 5 bases at V and 4 bases at J, with 12 bases between the two ends. The CDR3 loop spans 15 amino acids. The CDR3 nucleotides read TGTGCCAGCAGTCCAGACAGGCCAGGGGCCAACGTCCTGACTTTC. This codes for CASSPDRPGANVLTF.

This clonotype was observed many times. The chain is built from TRBV2 and TRBJ2-7, with 8 bases lining up with TRBD1. The V segment lost 4 bases and the J segment 4 bases; nucleotides outside the gene matches: 6. CDR3 length equals 14 residues. Per the germline V gene, CDR1 is SNHLY and CDR2 is FYNNEI. The chain's CDR3 is CASSVDRGEYEQYF. CDR3 coding DNA: TGTGCCAGCAGTGTTGACAGGGGCGAATACGAGCAGTACTTC.

The chain recombines TRBV20-1 with TRBJ2-2; perhaps TRBD2 as D (6 bases). V lost 0 bases, J lost 2 bases, and 13 bases lay in between. CDR3 length: 16 amino acids. CDR1 and CDR2 (germline): DFQATT, SNEGSKA (reference sequence). CDR3 protein: CSARDLGGVNTGELFF. The CDR3 DNA reads as TGCAGTGCTAGAGATCTCGGAGGGGTCAACACCGGGGAGCTGTTTTTT.

J is TRBJ1-1 and V is TRBV7-8, with D unresolved. Germline V gene lookup returns CDR1 SGHVS and CDR2 FQNEAQ. V lost 5 bases and J 1 base, leaving 14 bases between the germline ends. The CDR3 spans 15 residues. CDR3 residues: CASSAARTGNTEAFF. The CDR3 DNA reads as TGTGCCAGCAGCGCCGCGAGGACTGGGAACACTGAAGCTTTCTTT. The complete variable domain, with remaining parts taken from reference TRBV7-8 and TRBJ1-1, reads GAGVSQSPRYKVAKRGQDVALRCDPISGHVSLFWYQQALGQGPEFLTYFQNEAQLDKSGLPSDRFFAERPEGSVSTLKIQRTQQEDSAVYLCASSAARTGNTEAFFGQGTRLTVV.

Many counts were recorded for this clonotype. The CDR3 DNA reads as TGTGCCAGCAGTTCGGTCCGAGCAATAGCCAAAAACATTCAGTACTTC. Residues: CASSSVRAIAKNIQYF. The gene calls are TRBV6-5 and TRBJ2-4; D ambiguous. This CDR3 spans 16 amino acids. Trimming pared 4 bases from V and 0 bases from J, leaving 13 bases between. CDR1 and CDR2 from the germline V gene are MNHEY and SVGAGI.

This clonotype was recorded at least ten times. The chain is built from TRBV7-8 and TRBJ2-2, with 9 bases identical to TRBD1. V was clipped by 5 bases and J by 3 bases; unmatched bases: 7. The germline V gene has CDR1 SGHVS and CDR2 FQNEAQ. CDR3 length: 16 amino acids. The CDR3 is CASSQRDRAYTGELFF. The CDR3 coding sequence is TGTGCCAGCAGCCAACGGGACAGGGCCTACACCGGGGAGCTGTTTTTT.

This clonotype occurred a few times. This chain links TRBV5-1 with TRBJ1-4; D is perhaps TRBD1 (5 bases). V lost 6 bases, J lost 3 bases, and 15 bases lay in between. The CDR3 length is 15 residues. Germline values: CDR1 SGHRS, CDR2 YFSETQ. As DNA, the CDR3 is TGCGCCAGCACACTATCGTTAGGGGCTAATGAAAAACTGTTTTTT. It yields the protein CASTLSLGANEKLFF.

This chain connects TRBV29-1 to TRBJ2-7; 7 bases fit TRBD2. J was trimmed by 3 bases and V by 7 bases; bases with no gene match: 6. This CDR3 spans 12 amino acids. Germline V lookup: CDR1 SQVTM, CDR2 ANQGSEA. In DNA form, the CDR3 reads TGCAGCGCCCGGGCTAGCGGCTACGAGCAGTACTTC. It encodes CSARASGYEQYF.

This clonotype was recorded at least ten times. The chain carries TRBV7-3 and TRBJ2-5; D is perhaps TRBD2 (5 bases). Germline V gives CDR1 SGHTA, CDR2 FQGTGA. The germline V and J ends were trimmed by 4 bases and 5 bases, with 11 bases remaining between them. The CDR3 is 13 residues long. CDR3 protein: CASSSGIAETQYF. Here the CDR3 DNA reads TGTGCCAGCAGCTCCGGGATAGCGGAGACCCAGTACTTC.